This T cell receptor beta chain was recorded in a study of Ad26.COV2.S vaccination and SARS-CoV-2 variants (dated by TCRdb to about 2021). With regard to the full study: Donors in the vaccine arm were drawn from COV1001, a phase I-IIa trial of Ad26.COV2.S in healthy adults that was multicentre, randomized, double-blind and placebo-controlled. Ad26.COV2.S was administered intramuscularly at 5 x 10^10 or 1 x 10^11 viral particles, either as a single shot or as two shots given 56 days apart. Investigators remained blinded to trial group allocation during experiments and outcome assessment. A total of approximately 30 samples were included in the TCR-sequenced set, comprising roughly 19 Ad26.COV2.S vaccine recipients, 5 placebo recipients and 8 SARS-CoV-2 convalescent individuals. TCRbeta repertoire sequencing was used to assess the specificity and breadth of SARS-CoV-2-reactive T cell receptors after Ad26.COV2.S vaccination. Trial participants were randomized into five groups of five, in which low-dose or high-dose Ad26.COV2.S was given once or twice, or placebo was given on both occasions.

The research as a whole found: Higher spike-specific TCR breadth was observed in Ad26.COV2.S recipients than in placebo recipients (P = 0.0014). The study was not powered for comparison of responses between vaccine doses or regimens. The authors noted that total T cell responses may have been underestimated by the TCR breadth and depth analyses. Vaccine and placebo recipients had similar non-spike TCR breadth, a finding consistent with the vaccine containing only spike. After vaccination, spike-specific CD8+ and CD4+ T cell responses were reported to show substantial breadth.

Sample treatment or condition, as interpreted from the label and publication: about 20 received Ad26.COV2.S at low or high dose, single or two shots; about 5 received placebo; per-sample allocation not given. Repertoires of vaccine and placebo recipients were sequenced from samples taken on day 63 after the first injection. In Cohort 1b, 25 to 30 adults aged 18-55 years were enrolled at a single site in Boston, USA, between 29 July and 7 August 2020. Ad26.COV2.S was a replication-incompetent adenovirus type 26 vector that expressed a prefusion-stabilized SARS-CoV-2 spike protein derived from the original Wuhan strain. Concerning this clone: This receptor's antigen is unknown. No clone much larger than this one lies a single base away; base qualities are absent.

The immunoSEQ Assay was the method used to sequence TCRbeta CDR3 regions. After extraction, genomic DNA underwent amplification by bias-controlled multiplex PCR, followed by high-throughput sequencing. The authors' analysis ran thus. Collapsing and filtering of sequences were performed to quantify the absolute abundance of each unique TCRbeta CDR3 region. T cell fraction was estimated by normalizing TCRbeta template counts to usable DNA, with usable DNA measured through amplification of reference genes found in all nucleated cells. Repertoire TCRs were annotated as SARS-CoV-2-specific when V gene, CDR3 amino acid sequence and J gene were exactly matched to a known reactive TCR set. The reference SARS-CoV-2 TCR set came from MIRA and was filtered for enrichment in COVID-19-positive ImmuneCODE repertoires, removing public or cross-reactive TCRs. Drawing on the MIRA antigens, annotated TCRs were analysed further at the level of specific ORF or position within ORF. Breadth was defined as the number of annotated unique rearrangements divided by the total number of unique productive rearrangements, and depth was defined as the summed frequency of the annotated unique rearrangements. Two-sided Wilcoxon rank-sum tests were used to compare TCR breadth between groups. The table comes from immuneACCESS by way of TCRdb, which keeps in-frame sequences with V and J called. Part of the clones is missing from these tables; in studies checked, under half for an unresolved V gene and the rest for unknown reasons. The V and J calls and clone size come from that table; D and trimming were worked out from the DNA. This sample has about 390,000 clones in its table, and around 92% of those were observed once. The top ten clones comprise more than 1.5% of the sample.

Taken from cysteine to phenylalanine, the CDR3 has 15 residues. Left in the record is the CDR3 DNA by itself, 45 bases read in frame from the first base. CDR1 and CDR2 are read off the germline V gene as LGHNA and YSLEER. V gives up 0 bases and J gives up 2 bases, and the segment between their germline ends measures 10 bases. The chain is assembled from TRBV4-3 and TRBJ2-5, with no reliable assignment of the D segment. The sample here was peripheral blood, taken in a trial of Ad26.COV2.S vaccine versus placebo. The sequence was collected from a person aged 18-65 years who received the Ad26.COV2.S COVID-19 vaccine or a placebo. The CDR3 amino acid sequence is: CASSQDWKRQETQYF. The DNA sequence is as follows: TGCGCCAGCAGCCAAGATTGGAAGAGACAAGAGACCCAGTACTTC.